These 15 T cell receptor beta chains came from one sample sequenced in a study of blood T cells in healthy people across ages. The authors ran a second PCR of about 6 to 11 cycles using a sample-barcoded 5' primer and a J-beta primer mix. TCRdb recomputed calls from the 5' RACE reads with MiXCR, one row per CDR3 protein. The sample contains about 1.8 million distinct CDR3 sequences, roughly 50% of which appear only once. The source material was blood. The receptors originated from a woman between 35 and 50 years old in good health.

Only a few counts were recorded for this clonotype. This sequence joins TRBV15 and TRBJ1-4; D is ambiguous. Trimming took off 0 bases at V and 6 bases at J, with 5 bases between the two ends. The CDR3 runs to 13 residues. CDR1 and CDR2 from the germline V gene are LNHNV and YYDKDF (reference sequence). The CDR3 sequence is CATSRDQDEKLFF. The CDR3 DNA sequence: TGTGCCACCAGCAGAGATCAGGATGAAAAACTGTTTTTT.

The chain has TRBV12-3 or TRBV12-4 and TRBJ2-5; D perhaps matches TRBD2 (6 bases). Trimming pared 6 bases from V and 7 bases from J, leaving 21 bases between. CDR3 length: 15 amino acids. The CDR3 protein is CASRNTNRGSGTQYF. CDR3 sequence (DNA): TGTGCCAGCAGGAATACCAACCGGGGGTCGGGGACCCAGTACTTC.

The sample holds many counts of this clonotype. This rearrangement joins TRBV12-3 or TRBV12-4 to TRBJ2-7; 7 bases align to TRBD1. V was clipped by 6 bases and J by 4 bases; unmatched bases: 6. This CDR3 is built from 13 residues. CDR3 residues: CASSFGRGYEQYF. CDR3 coding DNA: TGTGCCAGCAGCTTTGGCAGGGGGTACGAGCAGTACTTC.

CDR3 region: CASSQSRGPIDGYTF. The CDR3 DNA reads as TGTGCCAGCAGCCAATCTAGGGGACCAATCGATGGCTACACCTTC. J is TRBJ1-2 and V is TRBV14, with D perhaps TRBD1 (5 bases). V was pared by 2 bases and J by 6 bases, with 16 bases between. Germline CDR1 reads SGHDN; CDR2 reads FVKESK. The CDR3 totals 15 residues. Combining the CDR3 with reference TRBV14 and TRBJ1-2 gives the whole variable domain EAGVTQFPSHSVIEKGQTVTLRCDPISGHDNLYWYRRVMGKEIKFLLHFVKESKQDESGMPNNRFLAERTGGTYSTLKVQPAELEDSGVYFCASSQSRGPIDGYTFGSGTRLTVV.

This clonotype has more than one count but fewer than ten. CDR3: CASSRQVPGETQYF. CDR3 bases: TGTGCCAGTTCAAGACAGGTTCCGGGGGAGACCCAGTACTTC. V is TRBV9 and J is TRBJ2-4; D possibly corresponds to TRBD1 (6 bases). The DNA end is a closer match to TRBJ2-5, so the J assignment may be wrong. CDR3 length: 14 residues. Germline loops: CDR1 SGDLS, CDR2 YYNGEE.

J is TRBJ2-1 and V is TRBV5-4; D is possibly TRBD1 or TRBD2 (6 bases each). The CDR3 runs to 15 residues. Trimming removed 2 bases at V and 6 bases at J, with 15 bases between. Germline V CDR1 and CDR2: SGHNT, YYREEE (reference sequence). The CDR3 DNA follows: TGTGCCAGCAGCTTATGGGGGGCACGACGCAATGAGCAGTTCTTC. It yields the protein CASSLWGARRNEQFF.

CDR3 bases: TGTGCCAGCGAAAGGCAGCCGAACACAGATACGCAGTATTTT. It translates to CASERQPNTDTQYF. The rearrangement uses TRBV2 and TRBJ2-3; D is unresolved. The V end was cut by 8 bases, the J end by 2 bases, with 14 bases between. CDR1 is SNHLY, CDR2 FYNNEI, per germline. The length of the CDR3 is 14 residues.

This clonotype was picked up a small number of times. The chain combines TRBV7-9 with TRBJ1-2; no definite D call. Germline CDR1 SEHNR, CDR2 FQNEAQ (reference sequence). This CDR3 comprises 12 residues. Trimming stripped 10 bases from V and 8 bases from J, with 17 bases between. The CDR3 nucleotides read TGTGCCACCAAGGCTGTCGGGGAGGGCTACACCTTC. This gives the protein CATKAVGEGYTF.

The J gene is TRBJ1-5, the V gene TRBV5-6; D unclear. Trimming shortened V by 2 bases and J by 6 bases, and 15 bases separated the two germline ends. This CDR3 has 15 residues. Germline V lookup: CDR1 SGHDT, CDR2 YYEEEE. CDR3 sequence: CASSFFGIPGQPQHF. CDR3 coding DNA: TGTGCCAGCAGCTTTTTCGGAATTCCGGGTCAGCCCCAGCATTTT. Supplemented by reference TRBV5-6 and TRBJ1-5, the full variable domain reads DAGVTQSPTHLIKTRGQQVTLRCSPKSGHDTVSWYQQALGQGPQFIFQYYEEEERQRGNFPDRFSGHQFPNYSSELNVNALLLGDSALYLCASSFFGIPGQPQHFGDGTRLSIL.

This clonotype was detected only a few times. The V and J genes are TRBV4-3 and TRBJ2-1; TRBD2 agrees at 7 bases. The CDR3 extends over 15 amino acids. From germline, CDR1 is LGHNA and CDR2 YSLEER. V gave up 1 base and J gave up 4 bases; unmatched junction bases: 4. The CDR3 is CASSQGSGEYNEQFF. The DNA of the CDR3 is TGCGCCAGCAGCCAAGGGAGCGGGGAGTACAATGAGCAGTTCTTC.

The genes are TRBV29-1 and TRBJ1-1; 10 bases line up with TRBD1. With 6 bases clipped from V and 3 bases from J, the junction kept 7 bases outside the gene matches. Germline V gives CDR1 SQVTM, CDR2 ANQGSEA. The CDR3 extends over 14 amino acids. The CDR3 nucleotides are TGCAGCGTCTGGGGACAGGGGATTGACACTGAAGCTTTCTTT. As protein: CSVWGQGIDTEAFF.

The chain links TRBV12-3 or TRBV12-4 to TRBJ1-2, with TRBD1 identical over 8 bases. The CDR3 runs 14 residues. The V segment lost 6 bases and the J segment 7 bases; nucleotides outside the gene matches: 10. CDR3 in amino acids: CASRKGTGYGGYTF. As DNA, the CDR3 is TGTGCCAGCAGGAAAGGGACAGGATATGGTGGCTACACCTTC.

This sequence joins TRBV5-6 and TRBJ2-5; TRBD2 is a possible D gene (6 bases). Germline V gives CDR1 SGHDT, CDR2 YYEEEE. The CDR3 has 15 amino acids. The germline V and J ends were trimmed by 4 bases and 3 bases, with 16 bases remaining between them. CDR3: CASSHGGTGKETQYF. For the CDR3, the DNA is TGTGCCAGCAGCCACGGGGGAACGGGAAAAGAGACCCAGTACTTC.

The chain uses TRBV6-6 and TRBJ2-5; 8 positions match TRBD1. The CDR3 consists of 13 residues. Germline trimming cut 6 bases from V and 5 bases from J; bases unmatched to any gene: 5. From germline, CDR1 is MNHNY and CDR2 SVGAGI (reference sequence). The CDR3, as DNA: TGTGCCAGCAGACCCAACAGGGGGGAGACCCAGTACTTC. Encoded protein: CASRPNRGETQYF.

This clonotype was observed a handful of times. The chain carries TRBV29-1 and TRBJ2-3; possibly TRBD1 for D (7 bases). The CDR3 length is 14 residues. V dropped 6 bases and J dropped 0 bases, with 13 bases sitting between them. Looked up from germline, CDR1 is SQVTM and CDR2 is ANQGSEA. CDR3 loop: CSVGQRVSTDTQYF. The CDR3 region has the DNA TGCAGCGTGGGACAGCGGGTTAGCACAGATACGCAGTATTTT.